This entry features one T cell receptor beta chain sequence. Its specificity is not known. These data come from a study of T cells expressing NK-cell markers. Study details: According to the study, TCR beta repertoires originated from sorted CD3+CD56+NKG2C+, CD3+CD56+NKG2C- and CD3+CD56-NKG2C+ T cells. Out of eight donors sequenced, seven tested HCMV-seropositive and the remaining one seronegative.

Template switching by 5'RACE with UMIs generated the TCR beta cDNA. TCRdb reprocessed the 5' RACE reads and reports one entry per CDR3 protein, with no DNA. The sample features about 460,000 distinct CDR3 sequences, with 1.4% in its top ten. Germline CDR1 and CDR2: SGHTA and FQGNSA. There are 16 residues in the CDR3. Study findings and constraints: These same clonotypes (in four donors) also led the CD3+CD56-NKG2C+ fraction.

The sequencing sample was made of blood T cells: a sorted CD56 or NKG2C T cell subset, CD4+ or CD8+ T cells, or bulk PBMC T cells (not recorded which). The receptor was derived from a woman aged 45-60 years in good health. This sequence joins TRBV7-2 and TRBJ2-2; TCRdb gives TRBD2 as the D gene, but with no DNA this cannot be confirmed. CDR3 protein: CASRTGTSGLTGELFF.